This note documents a single T cell receptor (beta chain) sequence. The antigen is not known. The germline V and J ends were trimmed by 2 bases and 7 bases, with 8 bases remaining between them. The CDR3 runs 12 residues. The V gene's germline CDR1 is KGHSH and CDR2 LQKENI. This table comes from immunoSEQ multiplex PCR, and its TCRdb copy is limited to in-frame clones, with some not included. The sample yields some 2,000,000 clones, roughly 94% seen once. This sample stems from a study of shared clonotypes between healthy human individuals. The study's findings and limits: It was the few donors that limited the genetic and exposure-history diversity represented.

Sequencing used naive CD4+ T cells sorted from blood. Subset defined: CD45RA+ positively selected. This rearrangement joins TRBV18 to TRBJ1-2; TRBD1 is a possible D gene (5 bases). The sequence was obtained from a man in his late teens or twenties in good health. The CDR3 coding sequence is TGTGCCAGCTCACCAGGGACTTTTGGCTACACCTTC. Residues: CASSPGTFGYTF.